This T cell receptor (beta chain) was sequenced in a study of cytomegalovirus exposure and HLA in healthy donors. The CDR3 covers 13 residues. Germline loops: CDR1 SNHLY, CDR2 FYNNEI. Trimming removed 8 bases at V and 0 bases at J, with 10 bases between. Both 60 Vbeta primers and 13 Jbeta primers went into the PCR. TCRdb's table, derived via immunoSEQ multiplex PCR, lists solely in-frame clones and lacks some. The data hold about 140,000 clones, with about 80% observed a single time. In regard to this clone: Its antigen is as yet unknown.

Study-wide findings and caveats: Researchers reported in a later analysis that common viral pathogens appeared linked to several top clusters.

The V call is TRBV2, the J call TRBJ1-1; D gene uncertain. The sequenced sample was PBMCs. The receptor was isolated from a man aged 30 to 39 in good health and CMV-seronegative. CDR3 sequence: CASRGQLNTEAFF. The DNA for the CDR3 is TGTGCCAGCCGGGGTCAGTTGAACACTGAAGCTTTCTTT. The full variable domain, rest sourced from reference TRBV2 and TRBJ1-1, is EPEVTQTPSHQVTQMGQEVILRCVPISNHLYFYWYRQILGQKVEFLVSFYNNEISEKSEIFDDQFSVERPDGSNFTLKIRSTKLEDSAMYFCASRGQLNTEAFFGQGTRLTVV.